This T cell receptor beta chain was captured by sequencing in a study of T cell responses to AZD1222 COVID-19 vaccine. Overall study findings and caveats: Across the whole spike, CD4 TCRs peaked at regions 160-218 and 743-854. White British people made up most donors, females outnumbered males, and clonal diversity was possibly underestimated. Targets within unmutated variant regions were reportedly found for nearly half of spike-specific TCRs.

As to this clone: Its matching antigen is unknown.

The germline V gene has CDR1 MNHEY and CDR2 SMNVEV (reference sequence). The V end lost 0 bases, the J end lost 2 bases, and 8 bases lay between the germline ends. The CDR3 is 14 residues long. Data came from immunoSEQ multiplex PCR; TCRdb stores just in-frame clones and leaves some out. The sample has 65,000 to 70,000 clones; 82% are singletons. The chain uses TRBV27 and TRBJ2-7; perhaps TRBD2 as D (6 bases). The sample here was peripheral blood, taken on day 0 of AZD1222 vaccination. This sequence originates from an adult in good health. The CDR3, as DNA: TGTGCCAGCAGTTTATCGCGGGGAGCCTACGAGCAGTACTTC. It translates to CASSLSRGAYEQYF.